This TCR beta chain emerged from a study of CD8 T cells in Susac syndrome. Random-hexamer reverse transcription was applied to about 0.45 to 1 ug RNA. With immunoSEQ multiplex PCR, TCR beta CDR3 was amplified across 54 Vbeta and 13 Jbeta. TCRdb re-called the immunoSEQ multiplex PCR reads with MiXCR, one entry per CDR3 protein. Here the sample spans some 150,000 distinct CDR3 sequences, just under 95% being singletons. Germline-derived CDR1 and CDR2 are SEHNR and FQNEAQ (reference sequence). Trimming removed 0 bases from V and 2 bases from J, with 8 bases in between. This CDR3 region has 15 residues. A few counts support this clonotype.

The sequence was collected from a human donor with multiple sclerosis. Sample: CD8+ T cells from PBMCs. The rearrangement links TRBV7-9 to TRBJ1-5; no reliable D call. CDR3 sequence (DNA): TGTGCCAGCAGCTTAGCGGGTGGCGGCAATCAGCCCCAGCATTTT. Translation: CASSLAGGGNQPQHF.